The rows below give T cell receptor beta chains drawn from one sample of a study of blood T cell repertoires in COVID-19. TCRdb keeps only in-frame clones here, not all; method: immunoSEQ multiplex PCR. Among roughly 200,000 clones, approximately 80% were seen once, and the ten largest hold approximately 10%. Sequenced material: peripheral blood. These receptors were obtained from a woman aged 40 to 50 with COVID-19, enrolled during active disease. The CDR3 runs from the conserved cysteine through the conserved F or W. A D gene is named only where the DNA matches it firmly. Where a row states a size, it is once, few, many or the class of an expanded clone; other rows omit it.

D,V,J,size,DNA,CDR3
.,TRBV6-1,TRBJ1-5,once,TGTGCCAGCAGTGAGGACTGGGTAAGCAATCAGCCCCAGCATTTT,CASSEDWVSNQPQHF
.,TRBV28,TRBJ1-5,.,TGTGCCAGCAGTTTTAGTGGCAGGCTTAGCAATCAGCCCCAGCATTTT,CASSFSGRLSNQPQHF
.,TRBV25-1,TRBJ1-5,.,TGTGCCAGCAGCGAGGGGGGGGTTGGCCAGCCCCAGCATTTT,CASSEGGVGQPQHF
.,TRBV28,TRBJ1-2,.,TGTGCCAGCAGTTTATTTCAGGATTACTATGGCTACACCTTC,CASSLFQDYYGYTF
TRBD2,TRBV7-9,TRBJ2-1,.,TGTGCCAGCAGCTTAGGCGGGAGCCTCAATGAGCAGTTCTTC,CASSLGGSLNEQFF
.,TRBV7-2,TRBJ1-1,.,TGTGCCAGCAGCTTAGCCCCCCAACGGGAAGCTTTCTTT,CASSLAPQREAFF
TRBD1,TRBV28,TRBJ2-7,.,TGTGCCAGCAGTTTGTCCTGGACAGGGAATGAGCAGTACTTC,CASSLSWTGNEQYF
.,TRBV29-1,TRBJ1-2,.,TGCAGCGGCGGGAGGGGTAATCATGGCTACACCTTC,CSGGRGNHGYTF
.,TRBV28,TRBJ1-6,.,TGTGCCAGCAGTCTAATTAATTCACCCCTCCACTTT,CASSLINSPLHF
.,TRBV11-2,TRBJ2-7,.,TGTGCCAGCAGCTCGGAGAAGTCCTACGAGCAGTACTTC,CASSSEKSYEQYF
TRBD2,TRBV19,TRBJ2-2,.,TGTGCCAGTAGTTCATCCGGCGGGAGGAGCGCGTACACCGGGGAGCTGTTTTTT,CASSSSGGRSAYTGELFF
.,TRBV7-9,TRBJ1-1,.,TGTGCCAGCAGCTTAGACTCAAGGGGTTGGCGCAACACTGAAGCTTTCTTT,CASSLDSRGWRNTEAFF
.,TRBV12-3/TRBV12-4,TRBJ2-3,few,TGTGCCAGCAGTACGCGTGGCACAGATACGCAGTATTTT,CASSTRGTDTQYF
.,TRBV28,TRBJ1-1,once,TGTGCCAGCAGTTTCCGGGTCAGGGCGAACACTGAAGCTTTCTTT,CASSFRVRANTEAFF
TRBD2,TRBV7-3,TRBJ2-3,.,TGTGCCAGCAGCCCTAGCGGGGGCACAGATACGCAGTATTTT,CASSPSGGTDTQYF
.,TRBV6-5,TRBJ1-6,few,TGTGCCAGCAGTTACTCCCGACCGACAACAGGTTCACCCCTCCACTTT,CASSYSRPTTGSPLHF
TRBD2,TRBV5-4,TRBJ2-7,.,TGTGCCAGCAGCTTGGGGGGGACTAGCGGGCACGAGCAGTACTTC,CASSLGGTSGHEQYF
.,TRBV18,TRBJ1-4,.,TGTGCCAGCTCACCCACCTACTCAGGAAAACTGTTTTTT,CASSPTYSGKLFF
.,TRBV20-1,TRBJ1-1,once,TGCAGTGCTCGTGCAGGAAACACTGAAGCTTTCTTT,CSARAGNTEAFF
.,TRBV9,TRBJ2-5,.,TGTGCCAGCAGCGCAGTACACGGGTTTGTCGAGACCCAGTACTTC,CASSAVHGFVETQYF
TRBD1,TRBV9,TRBJ1-3,.,TGTGCCAGCAGCCCCAGTAGGATATTGGACAGGGGGCAAATCATATATTTT,CASSPSRILDRGQIIYF
.,TRBV7-2,TRBJ2-2,.,TGTGCCAGCAGCCCTTGGGGAGCGGGCAACACCGGGGAGCTGTTTTTT,CASSPWGAGNTGELFF
.,TRBV29-1,TRBJ1-5,few,TGCAGCGTCGGGGAGGGTAGCAATCAGCCCCAGCATTTT,CSVGEGSNQPQHF
TRBD1,TRBV13,TRBJ2-3,.,TGTGCCAGCAGCCCCCGGTTCCGGGACAGGGGCGCTGATACGCAGTATTTT,CASSPRFRDRGADTQYF
TRBD2,TRBV30,TRBJ2-3,.,TGTGCCTGGAGACTAGCGGGGGCCGTAGTGACAGATACGCAGTATTTT,CAWRLAGAVVTDTQYF
.,TRBV19,TRBJ2-5,.,TGTGCCAGTAGTCTCTGGGGGCGAGAGACCCAGTACTTC,CASSLWGRETQYF
.,TRBV27,TRBJ2-3,.,TGTGCCAGCAGGGGCGACGGCACAGATACGCAGTATTTT,CASRGDGTDTQYF
TRBD1,TRBV25-1,TRBJ1-1,once,TGTGCCAGCAGTGGGGACAGGGGTGAAGCTTTCTTT,CASSGDRGEAFF
.,TRBV5-5,TRBJ1-3,many,TGTGCCAGCAGCCCGAACGGGGAGACTTTTGGAAACACCATATATTTT,CASSPNGETFGNTIYF
TRBD1,TRBV4-2,TRBJ1-6,.,TGTGCCAGCAGCAGTGGACAGGAAAGGCTTTCACCCCTCCACTTT,CASSSGQERLSPLHF
.,TRBV18,TRBJ1-1,.,TGTGCCAGCTCACGGGACTCAACGAGGAACACTGAAGCTTTCTTT,CASSRDSTRNTEAFF
TRBD2,TRBV4-1,TRBJ2-1,.,TGCGCCAGCAGCCCTACCGGGACTAGCGCGAGCTCCTACAATGAGCAGTTCTTC,CASSPTGTSASSYNEQFF
TRBD2,TRBV5-1,TRBJ2-5,once,TGCGCCAGCAGCTGGGGTAGCGGGCCTAAACAAGAGACCCAGTACTTC,CASSWGSGPKQETQYF
TRBD2,TRBV19,TRBJ2-2,.,TGTGCCAGTAGTATACGGGACTACAACACCGGGGAGCTGTTTTTT,CASSIRDYNTGELFF
TRBD1,TRBV19,TRBJ1-2,.,TGTGCCAGCGCGGACAGGGGAGGCTATGGCTACACCTTC,CASADRGGYGYTF
.,TRBV30,TRBJ1-5,.,TGTGCCTGGAGTGCCGACAGGCACAATCAGCCCCAGCATTTT,CAWSADRHNQPQHF
.,TRBV5-6,TRBJ1-1,once,TGTGCCAGCAGCTTGGAGACAGGCGCTTCGGGAAGGGCTTTCTTT,CASSLETGASGRAFF
.,TRBV20-1,TRBJ1-6,.,TGCAGTGCTAGTTTACGGGGAATCGGACCCCTCCACTTT,CSASLRGIGPLHF
.,TRBV29-1,TRBJ2-5,.,TGCAGCGTGCCGTCTGTCGGGGGACAAGAGACCCAGTACTTC,CSVPSVGGQETQYF
.,TRBV30,TRBJ1-6,few,TGTGCCTGGAGTGTACGGAGGGAATCTCCCCTCCACTTT,CAWSVRRESPLHF
.,TRBV6-1,TRBJ1-5,once,TGTGCCAGCAGTGAAGAGAGCGCGAATCAGCCCCAGCATTTT,CASSEESANQPQHF
.,TRBV6-5,TRBJ1-2,.,TGTGCCAGCACCCCCCGACAGTCACGCTATGGCTACACCTTC,CASTPRQSRYGYTF
TRBD2,TRBV7-8,TRBJ2-7,.,TGTGCCAGCAGCTCCACCGGGACTAGCGGGTACGAGCAGTACTTC,CASSSTGTSGYEQYF
TRBD1,TRBV15,TRBJ1-5,.,TGTGCCACCAGCAAAATTGGGGTCGTCGCAGGGGGAAATCAGCCCCAGCATTTT,CATSKIGVVAGGNQPQHF
TRBD2,TRBV5-4,TRBJ2-7,.,TGTGCCAGCAGCTTGGTAGCGGGAGGGCCCTACGAGCAGTACTTC,CASSLVAGGPYEQYF